This entry features one T cell receptor (beta chain) sequence. Its specificity is not known. The data were taken from a study of cytomegalovirus exposure and HLA in healthy donors. Whole-study findings and limits: Later analysis identified about 17,000 TCR beta sequences associated with HLA alleles, using a false discovery rate threshold of 0.05.

Amplification used 60 Vbeta primers and 13 Jbeta primers. Clones were sequenced by immunoSEQ multiplex PCR, and TCRdb holds only the in-frame ones, with some missing. The sample spans more than 75,000 clones; the ten largest clones claim 15%. From germline, CDR1 is MNHEY and CDR2 SVGAGI. Trimming took 7 bases from V and 0 from J, leaving 6 bases between them. CDR3 length: 13 amino acids. The TCR originated in a man aged 50-59 years in good health and CMV-seropositive. The sequenced material came from PBMCs. The rearrangement joins TRBV6-5 to TRBJ2-2, with no clear D. This chain's CDR3 is CASKQTNTGELFF. The DNA of the CDR3 is TGTGCCAGCAAACAGACGAACACCGGGGAGCTGTTTTTT.